This TCR beta chain emerged from a study of cytomegalovirus exposure and HLA in healthy donors (TCRdb year 2017). Broadly, across the study: In an earlier analysis of 587 of the donors, 250 to 350 Gb of sequence data and about 110 million unique TCR beta sequences from roughly 200 million T cells were reported. An early release covering roughly 600 HLA-typed donors comprised around 300 gigabases of sequencing data and about 90 million unique TCR sequences. Among the roughly 430 genotyped donors, more than 70% belonged to the genetic ancestry cluster associated with self-reported Caucasian donors. The study aimed to test whether cataloging public T cell receptors could reveal signatures of past pathogen exposure. The study profiled the T cell repertoires of some 610 subjects by immunosequencing and related them to cytomegalovirus serostatus. In addition to the first cohort of about 650 subjects, a separate validation cohort of some 120 different subjects was used. To predict cytomegalovirus infection status, the study combined high-throughput TCR immunosequencing, statistical association of individual TCRs with disease status, and machine learning. In a later analysis, previously published TCR beta repertoires from fewer than 750 donors were re-analyzed and high-resolution HLA genotyping was added so that TCR occurrence patterns could be studied. The later analysis used no new phenotypic data to find candidate immune exposures, relying instead on TCR beta sequences and their occurrence across donors. In an earlier analysis of a few hundred of the donors, high-throughput TCR beta sequencing was used to judge whether each TCR beta V gene segment behaved as functional or pseudogenic. Donor age, sex, ethnicity and CMV serostatus were collected together with the repertoire data. In a later genetic analysis, genome-wide SNP genotypes for about 65% of the roughly 670 donors were used, and that subset was treated as a discovery cohort. Every repertoire in the discovery cohort had been generated on one and the same sequencing platform. Both class I and class II loci were covered by HLA typing, at four-digit resolution. The number of donors typed differed by locus, with about 629-640 for A, B, C, DRB1 and DQB1, 522 for DQA1, 600 to 610 for DPA1, and 400 to 490 for DPB1. A handful of DR-DQ haplotypes were handled as single units for association and clustering because linkage in the cohort was strong. On average, about 200,000 unique TCR beta nucleotide sequences were sequenced per donor among a few hundred genotyped donors of the cohort, with 15% to 20% of those sequences being non-productive.

The cohort was made up of 666 healthy bone marrow donors. All cohort members were sampled while nominally healthy, although unrecorded immune exposures were likely present. The donor was CMV seropositive and belonged to the group of over 250 seropositive cohort members. A peripheral blood sample was collected from each donor, and TCR beta sequencing was performed on peripheral blood mononuclear cells. Genomic DNA extraction from the blood cell samples was performed with the Qiagen DNeasy Blood Extraction Kit. At the junction V is shortened by 2 bases and J by 4 bases; bases outside the gene matches: 12. CDR1 GTSNPN and CDR2 SVGIG were looked up in the germline V gene (reference sequence). There are 16 amino acids in the CDR3, from cysteine to phenylalanine inclusive. CDR3 DNA only is kept here, 48 bases in frame from base 1. The library was obtained by the immunoSEQ multiplex PCR assay. The multiplex PCR relied on a mix of 60 forward primers for TCR Vbeta segments and 13 reverse primers for TCR Jbeta segments. A multiplex PCR assay on genomic DNA amplified the CDR3 region of rearranged TCR beta genes. The amplified TCR beta libraries were sequenced on the Illumina HiSeq System as 87-base-pair reads. Per the authors' processing: Across the 670 or so repertoires, a later analysis counted roughly 84 million unique TCR beta chains, approximately 10 million of which were shared by at least two donors. Raw reads were error-corrected and collapsed into unique sequences with a nearest-neighbor algorithm that merged closely related sequences to remove PCR and sequencing errors. V, D and J gene segments were assigned by aligning CDR3 sequences to IMGT reference sequences. For a sequence to be retained, at least a six-nucleotide match to both a V gene segment and a J gene segment was required. Rearrangements were called productive when the CDR3 lacked stop codons and stayed in frame with V and J; all others were non-productive. Following IMGT convention, CDR3 was defined as the stretch from the second conserved V-encoded cysteine up to the conserved J-encoded phenylalanine. The earlier analysis of about 590 of the donors excluded sequences that lacked an unambiguous match to a single V gene segment. In an earlier analysis of a few hundred of the donors, a V segment was called functional when productive rearrangements were above 56.7%, and segregating when the standard deviation between donors exceeded 5%. A statistical classification framework was developed to diagnose cytomegalovirus status using the catalog of TCR beta chain sequences. In a later analysis, TCR nucleotide sequences were compared against IMGT/GENE-DB human TR gene sequences so that V and J genes could be assigned. A later analysis assigned CDR3 sequences and most-parsimonious VDJ recombination scenarios with the TCRdist pipeline. In a later analysis, every TCR beta chain was defined by the combination of its CDR3 amino acid sequence and its V-gene family, and reads without a unique V-gene family were dropped. A later analysis removed 550 to 700 highly shared, low-generation-probability nucleotide sequences to deal with suspected cross-contamination and a sequencing artifact. For each public chain, a later analysis derived a clonal expansion index from normalized ranks of inferred template counts within each repertoire. In a later analysis, generation probabilities were computed with a VDJ recombination model fitted to out-of-frame rearrangements, and the resulting probabilities were checked against IGoR. A later analysis scored TCR-TCR, TCR-HLA and TCR-CMV co-occurrence with hypergeometric tests, applying a repertoire-size bias correction to TCR pairs. To estimate false discovery rates, a later analysis permuted the HLA or CMV assignments 20 times. In a later analysis, co-occurring TCRs were grouped with DBSCAN, and TCRdist sequence similarity was added when clustering was performed within HLA-allele-positive subsets. Repertoires with fewer than 30,000 or more than 120,000 public chains, plus five repertoires with anomalous nucleotide sharing, were excluded from co-occurrence clustering. The source is immuneACCESS, and TCRdb retained only in-frame sequences with V and J called. Part of the clones is not carried over; for the studies checked, unresolved V genes explain less than half of this, and the remainder is unexplained. V and J calls plus clone size are reproduced from that table; the DNA served to infer D and trimming. This sample comprises about 160,000 clones, around 74% of them detected only once. The biggest ten clones account for just under 6.5% of the sample.

General findings and caveats noted by the study authors: In this cohort, only TCR beta chains were sequenced, and detectable features were limited by the absence of alpha or paired-chain data. When HLA alleles, especially DR and DQ, strongly co-occurred, TCR associations were difficult to assign to individual alleles. In a later genetic analysis, fewer N-insertions in productive TCRs were reported among donors in an Asian-associated ancestry cluster than the roughly 700-donor mean. In an earlier analysis of around 500 of the donors, most TCR beta V segments appeared in productive rearrangements about 87% or about 30% of the time, broadly matching IMGT annotations. The earlier analysis of a few hundred of the donors excluded 15 to 20 rarely observed V segments, including chromosome 9 orphons, because counts were too low. V-gene and J-gene trimming of TCR beta chains was associated with a missense DCLRE1C variant in a later genetic analysis, and the association was replicated in an independent cohort. In a later analysis, TCR association rates were found to vary across HLA loci, with the most associated TCRs seen for DRB1 alleles and the fewest for HLA-C alleles. Linkage disequilibrium might explain the correlated functional status among segregating V segments, but an unknown experimental factor could not be excluded. In the study, some 160 TCR beta chains were listed as associated with cytomegalovirus. A later analysis found that most CMV-associated TCR beta chains appeared HLA-restricted, with HLA associations seemingly driven largely by CMV exposure. Because HLA typing was missing for some donors at each locus, association tests included only the typed subset. The authors suggested that the approach could potentially be generalized to other disease states and immunological phenotypes. A later analysis found that HLA-associated TCR beta chains were more clonally expanded and had lower generation probabilities than equally common non-associated chains. In vitro tests confirmed that a few of the cytomegalovirus-associated TCR beta chains recognize cytomegalovirus antigens. At a false discovery rate of 0.05, a later analysis linked fewer than 20,000 TCR beta sequences to specific HLA alleles. CMV serostatus was the only immune exposure information available for the cohort. Several of the top co-occurrence clusters appeared to be linked to parvovirus B19, influenza, CMV and Epstein-Barr virus, according to a later analysis. Sequencing depth was assumed to be roughly uniform across donors in the presence/absence analyses, though that assumption may not hold. Some IMGT-functional V segments, including TRBV6-2 and TRBV6-3, could not be distinguished by the 87-base-pair reads and were therefore excluded. A further reported finding was that TCR beta sequences accurately predicted the HLA-A and HLA-B alleles for most subjects in the first cohort. A cluster of highly shared sequence variants was judged likely to be a technical artifact of the sequencing pipeline. The classifier was reported to diagnose cytomegalovirus status with high specificity and sensitivity in both the original and validation cohorts. Most TCR sequences were observed very rarely across donors, whereas some public TCRs were present in many individuals.

In regard to this clone: What this receptor recognizes is not known. Within one base of it there is no much larger clone, and no base qualities were kept.

Recombination linked TRBV30 to TRBJ2-7, with 9 bases aligning to TRBD2. Sequenced input: PBMCs. The TCR sequence derives from a man aged 50 to 60 in good health and CMV-seropositive. The nucleotides are TGTGCCTGGAGTAATTGGGCGGGAGGGCATCAGTACGAGCAGTACTTC. This yields the protein CAWSNWAGGHQYEQYF.